A single sample is the source of the 10 T cell receptor beta chains below, sequenced in a study of CD8+ T cells in alopecia areata. The sample's treatment: oral pan-JAK inhibitor, 5-10 mg twice daily. cDNA reverse transcribed from extracted RNA served as the sequencing template. Using immunoSEQ multiplex PCR, the repertoire was profiled, and TCRdb retains in-frame clones only, with some absent. The sample records more than 200,000 clones, roughly 40% being singletons. The specimen comprised CD4+ T cells sorted from blood, sampled at approximately week 36, from a patient treated with tofacitinib. These receptors were taken from a human donor with alopecia areata.

This clone was observed a few times. The gene calls are TRBV5-4 and TRBJ2-3, with a tentative D call TRBD1 (5 bases). The CDR3 extends over 17 amino acids. Germline CDR1 is SGHNT and CDR2 is YYREEE (reference sequence). V was pared by 0 bases and J by 0 bases, with 14 bases between. The CDR3 DNA reads as TGTGCCAGCAGCTTGGGGGGCAGCAGACCTAGCACAGATACGCAGTATTTT. It encodes CASSLGGSRPSTDTQYF.

This clone came up a few times. The chain is built from TRBV7-8 and TRBJ2-5, with 13 bases lining up with TRBD2. The CDR3 contains 16 residues. V was clipped by 5 bases and J by 4 bases; unmatched bases: 7. Per the germline V gene, CDR1 is SGHVS and CDR2 is FQNEAQ. The CDR3 DNA is TGTGCCAGCAGCCCCCGGACTAGCGGGAGTTTAGAGACCCAGTACTTC. Translating it yields CASSPRTSGSLETQYF. Looking up the rest from reference TRBV7-8 and TRBJ2-5 gives the full variable domain: GAGVSQSPRYKVAKRGQDVALRCDPISGHVSLFWYQQALGQGPEFLTYFQNEAQLDKSGLPSDRFFAERPEGSVSTLKIQRTQQEDSAVYLCASSPRTSGSLETQYFGPGTRLLVL.

This chain connects TRBV5-1 to TRBJ1-5; D is perhaps TRBD1 (6 bases). CDR3 length: 13 residues. Germline lookup yields CDR1 SGHRS and CDR2 YFSETQ. Trimming took 4 bases from V and 3 from J, leaving 8 bases between them. The CDR3 DNA follows: TGCGCCAGCAGCCGGGACACCAATCAGCCCCAGCATTTT. Its translation: CASSRDTNQPQHF. The complete variable domain, with remaining parts taken from reference TRBV5-1 and TRBJ1-5, reads KAGVTQTPRYLIKTRGQQVTLSCSPISGHRSVSWYQQTPGQGLQFLFEYFSETQRNKGNFPGRFSGRQFSNSRSEMNVSTLELGDSALYLCASSRDTNQPQHFGDGTRLSIL.

This chain connects TRBV4-1 to TRBJ1-5, with 7 nucleotides matching TRBD1. This CDR3 comprises 15 residues. V was clipped by 0 bases and J by 5 bases; unmatched bases: 4. Germline V lookup: CDR1 MGHRA, CDR2 YSYEKL. The DNA for the CDR3 is TGCGCCAGCAGCCAAGAGCCCAGGGGGGATCAGCCCCAGCATTTT. Amino acids: CASSQEPRGDQPQHF.

The rearrangement links TRBV30 to TRBJ1-5; D is possibly TRBD1 (6 bases). V shed 3 bases and J shed 5 bases, with 11 bases lying between them. This CDR3 has 13 amino acids. Germline CDR1 reads GTSNPN; CDR2 reads SVGIG (reference sequence). The CDR3 reads CAWSWSGDQPQHF. The CDR3 DNA sequence: TGTGCCTGGAGCTGGTCAGGGGATCAGCCCCAGCATTTT. Variable domain in full (rest from reference TRBV30 and TRBJ1-5): SQTIHQWPATLVQPVGSPLSLECTVEGTSNPNLYWYRQAAGRGLQLLFYSVGIGQISSEVPQNLSASRPQDRQFILSSKKLLLSDSGFYLCAWSWSGDQPQHFGDGTRLSIL.

The J gene is TRBJ2-7, the V gene TRBV5-1; D is possibly TRBD2 (5 bases). The CDR3 is made up of 14 amino acids. Germline CDR1 SGHRS, CDR2 YFSETQ. V was shortened by 5 bases and J by 1 base, with 13 bases between the two germline ends. The CDR3 is CASRLRVASYEQYF. The CDR3 DNA follows: TGCGCCAGCAGACTGCGGGTGGCTTCCTACGAGCAGTACTTC. The full variable domain, rest sourced from reference TRBV5-1 and TRBJ2-7, is KAGVTQTPRYLIKTRGQQVTLSCSPISGHRSVSWYQQTPGQGLQFLFEYFSETQRNKGNFPGRFSGRQFSNSRSEMNVSTLELGDSALYLCASRLRVASYEQYFGPGTRLTVT.

V gene TRBV27 combines with J gene TRBJ2-3; TRBD2 aligns across 12 bases. The V segment lost 4 bases and the J segment 3 bases; nucleotides outside the gene matches: 8. The CDR3 has 17 residues. The germline CDR1 and CDR2 sequences are MNHEY and SMNVEV (reference sequence). CDR3 amino acids: CASSWRLAGVGTDTQYF. CDR3 nucleotides: TGTGCCAGCAGTTGGCGACTAGCGGGAGTTGGGACAGATACGCAGTATTTT.

This clone was picked up a small number of times. Its ends do not fully match the called genes, so a read error is possible. The chain recombines TRBV2 with TRBJ2-1; D not resolved. Germline V CDR1 and CDR2: SNHLY, FYNNEI. This CDR3 is 11 amino acids long. CDR3 sequence: CASSDRLGDIF. The CDR3 DNA reads TGTGCCAGCAGTGATCGTCTTGGGGATATCTTC.

The chain couples TRBV28 to TRBJ2-7; no reliable D call. V shed 5 bases and J shed 4 bases, with 15 bases lying between them. Germline V gene sequence: CDR1 MDHEN, CDR2 SYDVKM. The CDR3 is 14 amino acids. The CDR3 protein is CASSLIGRGYEQYF. The CDR3 DNA sequence: TGTGCCAGCAGTCTTATCGGCCGAGGTTACGAGCAGTACTTC.

The genes are TRBV4-3 and TRBJ2-3, with 8 bases aligning to TRBD2. The V segment lost 2 bases and the J segment 4 bases; nucleotides outside the gene matches: 11. Per the germline V gene, CDR1 is LGHNA and CDR2 is YSLEER. The CDR3 is made up of 17 amino acids. This chain's CDR3 is CASSQNPTSGSPDTQYF. As DNA, the CDR3 is TGCGCCAGCAGCCAAAACCCCACCAGCGGGAGTCCAGATACGCAGTATTTT.